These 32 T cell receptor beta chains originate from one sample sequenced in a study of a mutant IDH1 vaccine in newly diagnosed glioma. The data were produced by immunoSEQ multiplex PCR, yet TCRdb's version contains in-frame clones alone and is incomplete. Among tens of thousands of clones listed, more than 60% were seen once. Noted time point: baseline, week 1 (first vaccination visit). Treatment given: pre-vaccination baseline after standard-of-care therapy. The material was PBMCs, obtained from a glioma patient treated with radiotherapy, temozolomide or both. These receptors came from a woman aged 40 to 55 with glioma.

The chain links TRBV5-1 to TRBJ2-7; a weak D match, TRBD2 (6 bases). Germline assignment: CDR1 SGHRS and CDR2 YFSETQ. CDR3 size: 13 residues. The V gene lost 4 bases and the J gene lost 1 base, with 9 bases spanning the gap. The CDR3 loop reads CASSPGRSYEQYF. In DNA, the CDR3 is TGCGCCAGCAGCCCGGGGAGGTCCTACGAGCAGTACTTC.

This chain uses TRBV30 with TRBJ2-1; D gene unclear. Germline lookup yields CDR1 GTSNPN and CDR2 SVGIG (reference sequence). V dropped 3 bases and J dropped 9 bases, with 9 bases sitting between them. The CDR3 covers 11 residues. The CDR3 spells CAWSSIAEQFF. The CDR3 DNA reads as TGTGCCTGGAGCTCAATCGCTGAGCAGTTCTTC.

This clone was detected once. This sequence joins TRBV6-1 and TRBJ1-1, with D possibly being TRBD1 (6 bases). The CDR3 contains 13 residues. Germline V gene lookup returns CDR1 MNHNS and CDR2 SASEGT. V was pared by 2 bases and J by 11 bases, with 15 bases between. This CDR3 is CASSETLQGRAFF. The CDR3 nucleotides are TGTGCCAGCAGTGAAACCCTACAGGGTAGGGCTTTCTTT.

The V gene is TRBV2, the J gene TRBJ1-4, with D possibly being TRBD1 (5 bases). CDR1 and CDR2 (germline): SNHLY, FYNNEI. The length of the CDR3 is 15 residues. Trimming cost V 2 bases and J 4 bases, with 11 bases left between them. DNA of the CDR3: TGTGCCAGCAGTGAATTAGGGACGATTAATGAAAAACTGTTTTTT. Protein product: CASSELGTINEKLFF. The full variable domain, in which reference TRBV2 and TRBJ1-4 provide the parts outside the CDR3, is EPEVTQTPSHQVTQMGQEVILRCVPISNHLYFYWYRQILGQKVEFLVSFYNNEISEKSEIFDDQFSVERPDGSNFTLKIRSTKLEDSAMYFCASSELGTINEKLFFGSGTQLSVL.

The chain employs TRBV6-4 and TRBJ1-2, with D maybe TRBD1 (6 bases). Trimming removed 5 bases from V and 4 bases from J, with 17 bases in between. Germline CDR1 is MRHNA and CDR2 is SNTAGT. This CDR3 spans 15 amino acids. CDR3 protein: CASSPGGQSLYGYTF. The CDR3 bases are TGTGCCAGCAGTCCTGGCGGACAGAGTCTCTATGGCTACACCTTC.

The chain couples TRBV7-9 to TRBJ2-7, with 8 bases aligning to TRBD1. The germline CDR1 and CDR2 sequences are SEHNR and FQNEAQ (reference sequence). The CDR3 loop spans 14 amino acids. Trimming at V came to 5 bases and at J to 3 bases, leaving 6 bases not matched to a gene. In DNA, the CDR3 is TGTGCCAGCAGCAACGGACAGGGACGCTACGAGCAGTACTTC. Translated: CASSNGQGRYEQYF.

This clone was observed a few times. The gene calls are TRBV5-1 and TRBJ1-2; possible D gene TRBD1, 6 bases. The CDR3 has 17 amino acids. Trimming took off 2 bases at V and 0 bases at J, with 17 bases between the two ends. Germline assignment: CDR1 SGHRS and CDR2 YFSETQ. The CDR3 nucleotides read TGCGCCAGCAGCTTACTCGGGAAAGGGGGGGCTAACTATGGCTACACCTTC. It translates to CASSLLGKGGANYGYTF.

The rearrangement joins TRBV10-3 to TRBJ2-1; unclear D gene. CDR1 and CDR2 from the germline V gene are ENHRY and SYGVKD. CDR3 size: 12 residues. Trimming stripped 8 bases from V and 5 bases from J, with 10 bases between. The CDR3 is CAISYRNNEQFF. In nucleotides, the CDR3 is TGTGCCATCTCATACAGAAACAATGAGCAGTTCTTC.

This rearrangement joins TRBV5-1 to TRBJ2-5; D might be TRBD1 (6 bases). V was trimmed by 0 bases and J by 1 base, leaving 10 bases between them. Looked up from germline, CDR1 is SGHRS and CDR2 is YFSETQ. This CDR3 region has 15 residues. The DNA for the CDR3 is TGCGCCAGCAGCTTGGCAGGGACACTCCAAGAGACCCAGTACTTC. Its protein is CASSLAGTLQETQYF.

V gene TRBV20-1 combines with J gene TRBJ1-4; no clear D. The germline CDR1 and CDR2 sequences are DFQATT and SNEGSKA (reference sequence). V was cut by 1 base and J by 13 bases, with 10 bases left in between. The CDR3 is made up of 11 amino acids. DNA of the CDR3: TGCAGTGCTAGAGTCCCCCGCGGACTGTTTTTT. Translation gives CSARVPRGLFF.

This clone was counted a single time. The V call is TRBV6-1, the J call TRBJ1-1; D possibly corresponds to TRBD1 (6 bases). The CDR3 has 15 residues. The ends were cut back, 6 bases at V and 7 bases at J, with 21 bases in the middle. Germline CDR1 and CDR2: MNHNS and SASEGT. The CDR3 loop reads CASRGSGGPTREAFF. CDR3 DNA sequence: TGTGCCAGCAGGGGGTCGGGGGGCCCCACTCGTGAAGCTTTCTTT.

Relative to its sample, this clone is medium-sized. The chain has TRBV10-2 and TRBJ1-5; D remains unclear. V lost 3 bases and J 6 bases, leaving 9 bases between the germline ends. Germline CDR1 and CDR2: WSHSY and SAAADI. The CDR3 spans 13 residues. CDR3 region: CASSEEGIQPQHF. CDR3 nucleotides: TGCGCCAGCAGTGAAGAGGGCATTCAGCCCCAGCATTTT.

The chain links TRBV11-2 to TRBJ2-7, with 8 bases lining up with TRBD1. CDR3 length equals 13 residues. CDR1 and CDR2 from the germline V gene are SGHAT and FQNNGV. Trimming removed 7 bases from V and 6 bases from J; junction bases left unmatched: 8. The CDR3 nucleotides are TGTGCCAGCAAGGGACAGGCTCCTGGCGAGCAGTACTTC. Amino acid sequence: CASKGQAPGEQYF. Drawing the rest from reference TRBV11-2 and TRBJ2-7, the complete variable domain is EAGVAQSPRYKIIEKRQSVAFWCNPISGHATLYWYQQILGQGPKLLIQFQNNGVVDDSQLPKDRFSAERLKGVDSTLKIQPAKLEDSAVYLCASKGQAPGEQYFGPGTRLTVT.

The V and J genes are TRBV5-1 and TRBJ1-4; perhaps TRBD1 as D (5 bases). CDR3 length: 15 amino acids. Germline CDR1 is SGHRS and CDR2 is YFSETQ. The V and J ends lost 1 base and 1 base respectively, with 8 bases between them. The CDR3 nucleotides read TGCGCCAGCAGCTTGCGGGGGGGAACTAATGAAAAACTGTTTTTT. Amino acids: CASSLRGGTNEKLFF.

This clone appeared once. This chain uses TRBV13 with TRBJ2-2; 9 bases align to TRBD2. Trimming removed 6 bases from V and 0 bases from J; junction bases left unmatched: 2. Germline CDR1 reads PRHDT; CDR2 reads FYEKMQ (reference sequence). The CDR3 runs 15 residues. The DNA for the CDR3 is TGTGCCAGCAGACAGCGGGGGGCGAACACCGGGGAGCTGTTTTTT. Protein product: CASRQRGANTGELFF.

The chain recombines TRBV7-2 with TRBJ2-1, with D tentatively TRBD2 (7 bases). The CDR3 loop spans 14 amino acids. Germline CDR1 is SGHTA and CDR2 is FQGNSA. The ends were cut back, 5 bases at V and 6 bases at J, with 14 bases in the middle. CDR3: CASSSGGASNEQFF. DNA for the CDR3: TGTGCCAGCAGCAGTGGGGGGGCGAGCAATGAGCAGTTCTTC.

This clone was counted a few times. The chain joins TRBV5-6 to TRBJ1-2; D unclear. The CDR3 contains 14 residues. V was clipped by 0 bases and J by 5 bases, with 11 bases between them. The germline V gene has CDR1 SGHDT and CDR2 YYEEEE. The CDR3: CASSLDEPRYGYTF. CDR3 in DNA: TGTGCCAGCAGCTTGGACGAACCGAGATATGGCTACACCTTC.

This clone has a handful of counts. The CDR3 nucleotides are TGTGCCAGCAGCTTGAGAATGAGGGCTACTCTGGACACTGAAGCTTTCTTT. This translates into CASSLRMRATLDTEAFF. This chain joins TRBV11-2 and TRBJ1-1; D is undetermined. Germline CDR1 SGHAT, CDR2 FQNNGV. The CDR3 covers 17 residues. Trimming removed 3 bases at V and 3 bases at J, with 20 bases between.

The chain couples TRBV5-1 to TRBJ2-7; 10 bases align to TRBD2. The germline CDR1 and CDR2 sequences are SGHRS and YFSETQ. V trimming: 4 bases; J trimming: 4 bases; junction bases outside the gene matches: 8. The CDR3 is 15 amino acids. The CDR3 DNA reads TGCGCCAGCAGCGCCGCTAGCGGGGGATATTACGAGCAGTACTTC. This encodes CASSAASGGYYEQYF.

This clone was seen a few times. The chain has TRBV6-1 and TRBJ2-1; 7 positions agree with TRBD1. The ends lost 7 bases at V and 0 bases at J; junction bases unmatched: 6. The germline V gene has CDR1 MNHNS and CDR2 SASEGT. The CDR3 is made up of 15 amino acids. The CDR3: CASNPGGSSYNEQFF. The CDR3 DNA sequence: TGTGCCAGCAACCCAGGGGGTAGCTCCTACAATGAGCAGTTCTTC.

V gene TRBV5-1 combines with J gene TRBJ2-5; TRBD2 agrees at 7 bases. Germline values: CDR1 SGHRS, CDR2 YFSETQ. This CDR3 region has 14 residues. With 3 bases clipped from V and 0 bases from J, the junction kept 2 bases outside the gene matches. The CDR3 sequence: CASSSGLDQETQYF. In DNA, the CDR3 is TGCGCCAGCAGCTCCGGACTAGACCAAGAGACCCAGTACTTC. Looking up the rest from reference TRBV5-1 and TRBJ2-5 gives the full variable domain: KAGVTQTPRYLIKTRGQQVTLSCSPISGHRSVSWYQQTPGQGLQFLFEYFSETQRNKGNFPGRFSGRQFSNSRSEMNVSTLELGDSALYLCASSSGLDQETQYFGPGTRLLVL.

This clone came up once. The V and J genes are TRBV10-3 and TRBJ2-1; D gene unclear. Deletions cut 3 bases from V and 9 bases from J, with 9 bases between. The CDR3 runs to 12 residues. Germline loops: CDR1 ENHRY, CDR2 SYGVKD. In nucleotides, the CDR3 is TGTGCCATCAGTGACCAGAGTGGTGAGCAGTTCTTC. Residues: CAISDQSGEQFF.

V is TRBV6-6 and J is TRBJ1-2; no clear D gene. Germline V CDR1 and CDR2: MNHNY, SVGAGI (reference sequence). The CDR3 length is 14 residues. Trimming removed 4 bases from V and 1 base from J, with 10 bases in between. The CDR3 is CASSSPTVNYGYTF. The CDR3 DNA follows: TGTGCCAGCAGTTCCCCTACAGTTAACTATGGCTACACCTTC.

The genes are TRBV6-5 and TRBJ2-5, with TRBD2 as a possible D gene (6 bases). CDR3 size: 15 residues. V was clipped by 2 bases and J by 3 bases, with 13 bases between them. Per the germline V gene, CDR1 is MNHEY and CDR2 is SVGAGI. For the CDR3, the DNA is TGTGCCAGCAGTTACAGAAGGCTAGCGAAAGAGACCCAGTACTTC. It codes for CASSYRRLAKETQYF.

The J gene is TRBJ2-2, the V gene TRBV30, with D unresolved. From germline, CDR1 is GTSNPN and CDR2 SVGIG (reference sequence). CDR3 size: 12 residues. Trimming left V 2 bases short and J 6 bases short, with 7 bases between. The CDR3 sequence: CAWSSRPGELFF. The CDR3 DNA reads TGTGCCTGGAGTAGTAGGCCCGGGGAGCTGTTTTTT.

The CDR3 reads CASSDNSAEAFF. In DNA, the CDR3 is TGTGCCAGCAGCGATAACTCTGCTGAAGCTTTCTTT. The V and J genes are TRBV5-4 and TRBJ1-1; D gene unclear. Germline V gene sequence: CDR1 SGHNT, CDR2 YYREEE (reference sequence). The CDR3 is made up of 12 amino acids. Deletions cut 4 bases from V and 6 bases from J, with 10 bases between.

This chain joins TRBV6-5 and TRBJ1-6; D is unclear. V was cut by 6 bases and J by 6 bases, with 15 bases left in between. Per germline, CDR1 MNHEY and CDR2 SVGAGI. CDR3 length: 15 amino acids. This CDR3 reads CASSLGRRVNSPLHF. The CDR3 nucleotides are TGTGCCAGCAGCCTGGGGAGGAGGGTTAATTCACCCCTCCACTTT.

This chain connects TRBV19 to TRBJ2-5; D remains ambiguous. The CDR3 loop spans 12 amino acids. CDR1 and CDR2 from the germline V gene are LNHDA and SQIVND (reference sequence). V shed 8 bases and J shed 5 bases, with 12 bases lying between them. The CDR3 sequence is CASADGSETQYF. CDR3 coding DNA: TGTGCCAGTGCGGACGGCTCCGAGACCCAGTACTTC.

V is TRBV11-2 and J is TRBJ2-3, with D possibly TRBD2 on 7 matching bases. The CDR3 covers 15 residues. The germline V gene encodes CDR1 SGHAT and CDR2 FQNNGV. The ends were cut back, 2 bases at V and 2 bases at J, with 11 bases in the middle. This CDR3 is CASSLWGGATDTQYF. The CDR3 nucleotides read TGTGCCAGCAGCTTATGGGGGGGGGCCACAGATACGCAGTATTTT.

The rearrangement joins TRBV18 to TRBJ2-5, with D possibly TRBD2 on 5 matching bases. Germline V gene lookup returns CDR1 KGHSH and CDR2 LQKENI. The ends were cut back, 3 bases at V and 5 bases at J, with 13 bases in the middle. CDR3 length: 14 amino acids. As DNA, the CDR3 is TGTGCCAGCTCACCCATTGAGCGCGGGGAGACCCAGTACTTC. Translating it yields CASSPIERGETQYF.

As DNA, the CDR3 is TGTGCCAGCAGCCCCCGGTGGGGTGAAGCTTTCTTT. It codes for CASSPRWGEAFF. This chain connects TRBV9 to TRBJ1-1; the D is unclear. Trimming removed 4 bases at V and 7 bases at J, with 11 bases between. The CDR3 extends over 12 amino acids. Germline CDR1 is SGDLS and CDR2 is YYNGEE.

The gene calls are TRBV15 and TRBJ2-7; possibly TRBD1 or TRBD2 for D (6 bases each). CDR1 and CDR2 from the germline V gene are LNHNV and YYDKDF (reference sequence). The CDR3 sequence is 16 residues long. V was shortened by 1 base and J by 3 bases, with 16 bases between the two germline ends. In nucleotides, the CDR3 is TGTGCCACCAGCAGAGGTCCCACCAAGGGGGGCTACGAGCAGTACTTC. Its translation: CATSRGPTKGGYEQYF.